The T cell receptor beta chain under discussion was sequenced for a study of blood T cell repertoires in COVID-19. At the level of the study: The analysed material was cDNA or gDNA that came from T cells, B-cell-depleted T cells, or PBMCs.

The sample holds one count of this clone. CDR1 SGHTA and CDR2 FQGNSA come from the germline V gene. CDR3 size: 15 residues. V lost 5 bases, J lost 5 bases, and 15 bases lay in between. Clones were read by immunoSEQ multiplex PCR, and TCRdb kept only the in-frame ones, dropping some. Of about 220,000 clones in the sample, more than 75% were seen once. Sequenced input: peripheral blood. The origin of this receptor is a man aged 50 to 59 who had recovered from COVID-19. V usage is TRBV7-2 and J usage is TRBJ1-4; perhaps TRBD1 as D (6 bases). In DNA, the CDR3 is TGTGCCAGCAGCCAAGCGGGACACCTGAATGAAAAACTGTTTTTT. Amino acid sequence: CASSQAGHLNEKLFF.